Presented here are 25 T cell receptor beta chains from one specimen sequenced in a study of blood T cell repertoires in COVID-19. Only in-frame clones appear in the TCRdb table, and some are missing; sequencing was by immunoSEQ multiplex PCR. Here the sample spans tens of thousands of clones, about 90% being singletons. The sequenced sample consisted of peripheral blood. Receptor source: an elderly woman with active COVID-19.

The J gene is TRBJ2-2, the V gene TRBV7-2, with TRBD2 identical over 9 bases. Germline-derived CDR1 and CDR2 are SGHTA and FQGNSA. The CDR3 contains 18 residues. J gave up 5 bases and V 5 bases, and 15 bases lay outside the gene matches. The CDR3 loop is CASSPRGGGASRTGELFF. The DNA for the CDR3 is TGTGCCAGCAGCCCCCGTGGCGGGGGGGCCAGTCGGACCGGGGAGCTGTTTTTT.

CDR3 coding DNA: TGTGCCAGTAGTAGTCGATGGCTAGCGGGGGAAGCGTACAATGAGCAGTTCTTC. It is translated as CASSSRWLAGEAYNEQFF. The rearrangement joins TRBV19 to TRBJ2-1, with TRBD2 matching over 10 bases. The germline V gene has CDR1 LNHDA and CDR2 SQIVND (reference sequence). V lost 4 bases, J lost 4 bases, and 13 bases stayed unmatched. The CDR3 length is 18 residues.

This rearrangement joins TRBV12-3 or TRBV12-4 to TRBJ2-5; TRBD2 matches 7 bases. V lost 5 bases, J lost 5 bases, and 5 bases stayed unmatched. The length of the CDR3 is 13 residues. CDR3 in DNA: TGTGCCAGCAGTCTTGGACTAGATGAGACCCAGTACTTC. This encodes CASSLGLDETQYF.

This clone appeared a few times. The CDR3 protein is CASSFRDRVYF. For the CDR3, the DNA is TGTGCCAGCAGCTTCCGGGACAGGGTGTACTTC. The genes are TRBV5-6 and TRBJ2-7; 9 positions agree with TRBD1. Unmatched junction bases numbered 3, after V lost 2 bases and J lost 12 bases. The germline V gene has CDR1 SGHDT and CDR2 YYEEEE. This CDR3 is built from 11 residues.

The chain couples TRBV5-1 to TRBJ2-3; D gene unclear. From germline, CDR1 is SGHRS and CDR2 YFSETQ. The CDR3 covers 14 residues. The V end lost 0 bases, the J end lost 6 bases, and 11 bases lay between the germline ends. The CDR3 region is CASSLGGAHDTQYF. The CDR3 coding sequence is TGCGCCAGCAGCTTGGGTGGAGCCCACGATACGCAGTATTTT.

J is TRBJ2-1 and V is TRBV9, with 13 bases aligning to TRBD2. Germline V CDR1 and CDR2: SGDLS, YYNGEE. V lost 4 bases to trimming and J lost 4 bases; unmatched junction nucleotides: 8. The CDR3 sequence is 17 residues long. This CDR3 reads CASSFSGLAGLYNEQFF. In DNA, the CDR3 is TGTGCCAGCAGCTTCTCGGGACTAGCGGGGTTATACAATGAGCAGTTCTTC.

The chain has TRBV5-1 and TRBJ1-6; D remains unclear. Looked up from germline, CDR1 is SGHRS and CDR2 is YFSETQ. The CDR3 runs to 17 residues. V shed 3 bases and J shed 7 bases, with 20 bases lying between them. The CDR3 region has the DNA TGCGCCAGCAGCTCCCGCACCCCCCGGGAGAGAAATTCACCCCTCCACTTT. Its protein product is CASSSRTPRERNSPLHF.

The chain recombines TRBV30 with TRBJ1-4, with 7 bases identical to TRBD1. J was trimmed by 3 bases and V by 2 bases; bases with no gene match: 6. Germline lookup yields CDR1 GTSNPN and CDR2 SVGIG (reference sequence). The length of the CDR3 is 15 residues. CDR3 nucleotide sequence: TGTGCCTGGAGTTTCGGGGACAGATCTAATGAAAAACTGTTTTTT. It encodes CAWSFGDRSNEKLFF.

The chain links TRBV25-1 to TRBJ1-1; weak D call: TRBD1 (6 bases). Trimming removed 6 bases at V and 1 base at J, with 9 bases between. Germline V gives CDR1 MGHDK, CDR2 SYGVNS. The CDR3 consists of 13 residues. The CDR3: CASSSTGNTEAFF. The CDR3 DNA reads TGTGCCAGCAGCTCGACAGGGAACACTGAAGCTTTCTTT.

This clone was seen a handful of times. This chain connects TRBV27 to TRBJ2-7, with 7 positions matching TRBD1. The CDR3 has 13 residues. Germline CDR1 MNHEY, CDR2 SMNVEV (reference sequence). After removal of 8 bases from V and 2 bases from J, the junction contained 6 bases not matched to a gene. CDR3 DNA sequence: TGTGCCAGCGTCCAGGGGGTGACCTACGAGCAGTACTTC. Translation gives CASVQGVTYEQYF.

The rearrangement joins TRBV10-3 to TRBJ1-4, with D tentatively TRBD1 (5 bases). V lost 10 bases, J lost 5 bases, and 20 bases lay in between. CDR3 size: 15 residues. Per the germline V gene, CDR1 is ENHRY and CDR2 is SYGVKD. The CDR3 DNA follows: TGTGCCACCGCCGGGGGGGAGTTATTAAATGAAAAACTGTTTTTT. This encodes CATAGGELLNEKLFF.

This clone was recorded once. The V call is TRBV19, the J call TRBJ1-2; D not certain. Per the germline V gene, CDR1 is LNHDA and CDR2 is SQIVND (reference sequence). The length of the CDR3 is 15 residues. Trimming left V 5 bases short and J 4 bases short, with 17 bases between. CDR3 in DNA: TGTGCCAGTAGTCCCAATTCTGGGCTCAGCTATGGCTACACCTTC. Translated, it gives CASSPNSGLSYGYTF.

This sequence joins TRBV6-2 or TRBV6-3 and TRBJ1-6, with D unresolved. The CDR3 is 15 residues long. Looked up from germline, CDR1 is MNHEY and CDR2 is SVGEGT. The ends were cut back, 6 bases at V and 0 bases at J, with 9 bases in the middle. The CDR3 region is CASSPVSSYNSPLHF. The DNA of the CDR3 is TGTGCCAGCAGCCCCGTCAGCTCCTATAATTCACCCCTCCACTTT.

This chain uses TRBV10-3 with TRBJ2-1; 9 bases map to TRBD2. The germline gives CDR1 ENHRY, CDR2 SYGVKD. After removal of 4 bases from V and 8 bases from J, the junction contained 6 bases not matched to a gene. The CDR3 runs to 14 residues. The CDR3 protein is CAISAAGGGHEQFF. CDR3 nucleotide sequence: TGTGCCATCAGTGCAGCGGGGGGCGGCCATGAGCAGTTCTTC.

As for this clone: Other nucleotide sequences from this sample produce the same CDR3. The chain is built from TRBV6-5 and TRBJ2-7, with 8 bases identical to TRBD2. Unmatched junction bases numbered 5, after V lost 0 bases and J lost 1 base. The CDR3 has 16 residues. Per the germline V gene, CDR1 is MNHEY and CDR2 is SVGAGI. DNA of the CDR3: TGTGCCAGCAGTTACTCTGGGCGGGGGGCGTCCTACGAGCAGTACTTC. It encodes CASSYSGRGASYEQYF.

CDR3 amino acids: CASSSLSQKDTQYF. CDR3 in DNA: TGTGCCAGCAGTTCCCTGAGCCAAAAAGATACGCAGTATTTT. The V and J genes are TRBV6-5 and TRBJ2-3; D is ambiguous. V lost 4 bases and J lost 5, with 13 bases in between. This CDR3 contains 14 residues. Germline V gene data show CDR1 as MNHEY and CDR2 as SVGAGI.

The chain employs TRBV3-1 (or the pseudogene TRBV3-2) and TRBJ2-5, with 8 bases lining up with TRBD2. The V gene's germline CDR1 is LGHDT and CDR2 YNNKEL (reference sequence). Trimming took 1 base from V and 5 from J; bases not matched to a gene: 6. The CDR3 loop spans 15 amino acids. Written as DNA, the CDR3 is TGTGCCAGCAGCCAAGCGGGGGGGGTCTTGGAGACCCAGTACTTC. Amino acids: CASSQAGGVLETQYF.

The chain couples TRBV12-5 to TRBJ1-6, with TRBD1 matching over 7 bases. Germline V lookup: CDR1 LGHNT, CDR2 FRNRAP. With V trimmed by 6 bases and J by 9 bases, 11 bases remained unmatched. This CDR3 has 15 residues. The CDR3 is CASGEQGPPVSPLHF. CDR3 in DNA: TGTGCTAGTGGGGAACAGGGGCCTCCAGTTTCACCCCTCCACTTT.

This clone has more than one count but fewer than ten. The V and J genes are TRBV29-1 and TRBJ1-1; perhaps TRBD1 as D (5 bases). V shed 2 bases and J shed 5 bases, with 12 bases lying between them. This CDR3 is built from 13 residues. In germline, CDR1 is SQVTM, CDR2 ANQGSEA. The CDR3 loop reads CSVEIRGGTEAFF. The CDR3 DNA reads TGCAGCGTTGAAATTCGGGGGGGTACTGAAGCTTTCTTT.

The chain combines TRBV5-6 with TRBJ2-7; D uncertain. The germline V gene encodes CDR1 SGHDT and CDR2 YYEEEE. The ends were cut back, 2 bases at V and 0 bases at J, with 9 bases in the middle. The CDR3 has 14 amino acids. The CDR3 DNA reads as TGTGCCAGCAGCTTCCTGGAGAGCTCCTACGAGCAGTACTTC. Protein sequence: CASSFLESSYEQYF. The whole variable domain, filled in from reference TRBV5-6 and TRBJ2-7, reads DAGVTQSPTHLIKTRGQQVTLRCSPKSGHDTVSWYQQALGQGPQFIFQYYEEEERQRGNFPDRFSGHQFPNYSSELNVNALLLGDSALYLCASSFLESSYEQYFGPGTRLTVT.

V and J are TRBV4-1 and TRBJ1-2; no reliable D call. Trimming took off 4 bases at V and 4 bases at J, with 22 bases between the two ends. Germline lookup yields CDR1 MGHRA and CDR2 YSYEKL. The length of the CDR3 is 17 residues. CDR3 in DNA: TGCGCCAGCAGCCCCGGCTCTCCGGCCAGCGATATCTATGGCTACACCTTC. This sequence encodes CASSPGSPASDIYGYTF.

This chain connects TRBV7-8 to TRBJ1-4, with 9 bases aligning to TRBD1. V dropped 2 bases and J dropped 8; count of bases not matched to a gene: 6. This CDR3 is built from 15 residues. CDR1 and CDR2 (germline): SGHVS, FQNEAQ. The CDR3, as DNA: TGTGCCAGCAGCTTACGACAGGGGGTCGGGGAAAAACTGTTTTTT. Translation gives CASSLRQGVGEKLFF.

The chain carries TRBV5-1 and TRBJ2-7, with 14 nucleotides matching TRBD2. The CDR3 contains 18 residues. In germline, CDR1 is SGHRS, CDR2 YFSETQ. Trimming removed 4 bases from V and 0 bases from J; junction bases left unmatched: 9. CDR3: CASSPGLAGGGSSYEQYF. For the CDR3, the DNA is TGCGCCAGCAGCCCCGGACTAGCGGGGGGAGGCAGCTCCTACGAGCAGTACTTC.

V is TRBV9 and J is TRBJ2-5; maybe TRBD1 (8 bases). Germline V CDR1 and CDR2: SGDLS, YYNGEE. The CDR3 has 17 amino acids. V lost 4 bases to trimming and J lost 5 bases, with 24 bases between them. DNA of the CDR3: TGTGCCAGCAGCCCGCGCCCCCTTACAGGGGGAGGGGAGACCCAGTACTTC. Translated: CASSPRPLTGGGETQYF.

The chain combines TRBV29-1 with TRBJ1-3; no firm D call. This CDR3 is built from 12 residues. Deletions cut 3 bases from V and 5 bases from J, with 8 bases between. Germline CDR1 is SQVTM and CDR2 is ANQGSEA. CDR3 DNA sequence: TGCAGCGTTGATGGGAGTAGAAACACCATATATTTT. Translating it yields CSVDGSRNTIYF.